This T cell receptor (beta chain) was sequenced for a study of blood T cell repertoires in COVID-19. Whole-study context: Sources were T cells, B-cell-depleted T cells, or PBMCs; the material itself was cDNA or gDNA.

Some clones are missing from TCRdb's copy, which holds only in-frame ones; the method was immunoSEQ multiplex PCR. Among 100,000 to 150,000 clones listed, almost 85% were seen once. The CDR3 has 15 residues. Germline V gene lookup returns CDR1 MNHEY and CDR2 SMNVEV (reference sequence). V was trimmed by 3 bases and J by 3 bases, leaving 15 bases between them. This receptor was identified in a man aged 60 to 69 with acute or convalescent COVID-19. Sequences were obtained from peripheral blood. The gene calls are TRBV27 and TRBJ2-7; D is possibly TRBD1 (6 bases). CDR3 sequence (DNA): TGTGCCAGCAGTTTTGGGGGCGATGGGTACTACGAGCAGTACTTC. It translates to CASSFGGDGYYEQYF.